Below, one T cell receptor (beta chain) is given with its context. The authors' processing: Researchers report that nucleated cell counts were estimated from reference gene primer amplification. The table came from immunoSEQ multiplex PCR; TCRdb's copy has only in-frame clones and leaves some out. V and J calls and clone size come straight from that table; D and trimming were deduced from the DNA. The data show 70,000 to 100,000 clones, with about 70% seen just once and roughly 25% held by the top ten. This sample stems from a study of blood T cell repertoires in COVID-19. V lost 6 bases, J lost 8 bases, and 14 bases stayed unmatched. This CDR3 is built from 16 residues. Germline values: CDR1 SNHLY, CDR2 FYNNEI.

The source of this sequence is a woman aged 60 to 75 in a cohort sampled during active or convalescent COVID-19. This chain links TRBV2 with TRBJ2-3; 10 bases map to TRBD2. The sequenced sample was peripheral blood. The CDR3 region has the DNA TGTGCCAGCAGGGCCGCTGAGCGGGGGGGCGGAGGTACGCAGTATTTT. As protein: CASRAAERGGGGTQYF.